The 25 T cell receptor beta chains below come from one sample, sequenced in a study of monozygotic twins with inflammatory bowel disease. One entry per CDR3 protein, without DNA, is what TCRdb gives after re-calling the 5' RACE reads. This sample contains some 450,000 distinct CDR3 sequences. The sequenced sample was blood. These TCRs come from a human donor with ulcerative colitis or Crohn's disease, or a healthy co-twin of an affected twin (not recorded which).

The CDR3 sequence is CASSQGKDTEAFF. The rearrangement uses TRBV18 and TRBJ1-1; TCRdb picks TRBD1, but there is no DNA to check that call. In germline, CDR1 is KGHSH, CDR2 LQKENI. The CDR3 sequence is 13 residues long. The whole variable domain, filled in from reference TRBV18 and TRBJ1-1, reads NAGVMQNPRHLVRRRGQEARLRCSPMKGHSHVYWYRQLPEEGLKFMVYLQKENIIDESGMPKERFSAEFPKEGPSILRIQQVVRGDSAAYFCASSQGKDTEAFFGQGTRLTVV.

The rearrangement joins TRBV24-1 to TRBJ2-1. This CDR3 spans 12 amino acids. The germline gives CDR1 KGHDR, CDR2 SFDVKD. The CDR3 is CATSDGIREQFF.

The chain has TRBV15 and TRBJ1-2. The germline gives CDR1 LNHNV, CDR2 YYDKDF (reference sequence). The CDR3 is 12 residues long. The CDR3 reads CATGAGVDGYTF.

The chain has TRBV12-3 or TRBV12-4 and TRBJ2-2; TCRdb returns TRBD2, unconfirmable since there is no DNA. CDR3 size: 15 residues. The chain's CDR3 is CASRTSGVATGELFF.

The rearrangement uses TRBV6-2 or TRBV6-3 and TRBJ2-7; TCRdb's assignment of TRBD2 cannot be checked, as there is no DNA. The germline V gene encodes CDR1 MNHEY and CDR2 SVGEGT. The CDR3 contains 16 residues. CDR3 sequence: CASRGTSGDSSYEQYF.

CDR3 loop: CAISESTQGRNTEAFF. The chain uses TRBV10-3 and TRBJ1-1. CDR1 ENHRY and CDR2 SYGVKD come from the germline V gene. The CDR3 is made up of 16 amino acids.

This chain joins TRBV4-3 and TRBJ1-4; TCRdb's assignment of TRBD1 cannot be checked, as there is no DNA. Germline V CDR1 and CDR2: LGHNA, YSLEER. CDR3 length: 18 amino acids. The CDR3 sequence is CASSREIPGTGGREKLFF.

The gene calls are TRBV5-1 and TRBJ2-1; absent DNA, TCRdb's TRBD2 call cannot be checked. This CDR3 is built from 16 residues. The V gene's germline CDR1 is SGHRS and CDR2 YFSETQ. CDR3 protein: CASSSFASGGQNEQFF.

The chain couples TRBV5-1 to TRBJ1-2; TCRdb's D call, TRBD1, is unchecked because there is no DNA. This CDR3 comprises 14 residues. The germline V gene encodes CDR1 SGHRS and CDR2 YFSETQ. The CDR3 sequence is CASSLDRGNYGYTF.

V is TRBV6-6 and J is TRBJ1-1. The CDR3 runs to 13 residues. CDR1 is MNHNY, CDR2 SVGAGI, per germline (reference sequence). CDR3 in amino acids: CASSGGLPSGAFF.

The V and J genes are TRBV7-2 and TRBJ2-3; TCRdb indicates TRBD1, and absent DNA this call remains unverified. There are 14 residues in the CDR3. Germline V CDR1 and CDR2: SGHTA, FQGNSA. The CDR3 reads CASSYGGYTDTQYF.

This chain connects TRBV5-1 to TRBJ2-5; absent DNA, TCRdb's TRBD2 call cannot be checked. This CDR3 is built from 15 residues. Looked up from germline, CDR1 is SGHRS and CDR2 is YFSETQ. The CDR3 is CASSSHLSGQETQYF.

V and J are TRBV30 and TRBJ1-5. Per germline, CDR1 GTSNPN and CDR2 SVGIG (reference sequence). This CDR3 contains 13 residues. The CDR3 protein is CAWSKGAREPQHF.

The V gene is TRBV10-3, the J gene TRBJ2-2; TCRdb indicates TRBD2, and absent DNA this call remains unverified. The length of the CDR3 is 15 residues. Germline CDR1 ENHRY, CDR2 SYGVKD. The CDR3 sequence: CAISSSGIVDRELFF.

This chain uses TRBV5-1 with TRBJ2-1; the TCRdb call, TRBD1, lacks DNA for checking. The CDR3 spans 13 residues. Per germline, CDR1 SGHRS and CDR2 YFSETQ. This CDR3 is CASSPELTGTDHF.

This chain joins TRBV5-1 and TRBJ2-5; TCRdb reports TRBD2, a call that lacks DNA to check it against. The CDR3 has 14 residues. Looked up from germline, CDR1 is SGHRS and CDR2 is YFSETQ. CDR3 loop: CASSFEGLRETQYF.

This CDR3 is CASMLAGGSYEQYF. The chain is built from TRBV27 and TRBJ2-7. The CDR3 is 14 amino acids. CDR1 and CDR2 from the germline V gene are MNHEY and SMNVEV (reference sequence).

CDR3 residues: CASSLSSPRNQPQHF. V usage is TRBV7-8 and J usage is TRBJ1-5. Per the germline V gene, CDR1 is SGHVS and CDR2 is FQNEAQ. The CDR3 consists of 15 residues.

This chain's CDR3 is CATRGALGADTQYF. The chain is built from TRBV6-1 and TRBJ2-3. The length of the CDR3 is 14 residues. The germline gives CDR1 MNHNS, CDR2 SASEGT.

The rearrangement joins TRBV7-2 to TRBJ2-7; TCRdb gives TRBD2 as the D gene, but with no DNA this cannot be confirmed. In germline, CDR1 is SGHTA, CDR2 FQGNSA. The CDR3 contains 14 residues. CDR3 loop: CASSLSLAGSEQYF.

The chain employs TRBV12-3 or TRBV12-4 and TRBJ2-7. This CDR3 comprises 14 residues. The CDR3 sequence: CASSLGRSSYEQYF.

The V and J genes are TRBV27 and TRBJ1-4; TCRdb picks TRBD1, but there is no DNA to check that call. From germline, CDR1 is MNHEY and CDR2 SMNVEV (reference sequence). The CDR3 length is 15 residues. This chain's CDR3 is CASSLSGGPNEKLFF.

CDR3 sequence reads: CASSPPRVAGYTF. The chain has TRBV6-2 or TRBV6-3 and TRBJ1-2; TCRdb's D call, TRBD1, is unchecked because there is no DNA. Germline CDR1 is MNHEY and CDR2 is SVGEGT. The CDR3 consists of 13 residues.

The CDR3 is CSARGQTQETQYF. V is TRBV20-1 and J is TRBJ2-5; checking the TCRdb D call of TRBD1 is not possible without DNA. This CDR3 is built from 13 residues. The germline V gene has CDR1 DFQATT and CDR2 SNEGSKA (reference sequence).

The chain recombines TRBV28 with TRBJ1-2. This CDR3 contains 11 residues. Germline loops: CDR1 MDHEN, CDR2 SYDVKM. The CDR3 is CARASGYGYTF.